This entry lists 4 T cell receptor beta chains sequenced from one sample in a study of T cells in Graves' hyperthyroidism and ophthalmopathy. RNA transcripts were the template for amplifying TCR beta CDR3 regions. The TCR CDR3 first-round RT-PCR relied on the HTBI primer set. TCRdb recomputed calls from the multiplex PCR reads with MiXCR, one row per CDR3 protein. The sample includes 140,000 or so distinct CDR3 sequences, 22% of them seen just once. The specimen sequenced was blood. All receptors derive from a woman aged 45-65 years with Graves' hyperthyroidism that later progressed to Graves' ophthalmopathy.

In its sample, this clonotype was seen many times. The V and J genes are TRBV24-1 and TRBJ2-3; TRBD1 might be the D (6 bases). Per germline, CDR1 KGHDR and CDR2 SFDVKD. Between the trimmed V and J ends, which lost 6 bases and 5 bases, there was a span of 14 bases. This CDR3 contains 14 residues. The CDR3 loop is CATSPQGYQDTQYF. The DNA for the CDR3 is TGTGCCACCAGTCCCCAGGGGTATCAAGATACGCAGTATTTT.

There are many counts of this clonotype. The genes are TRBV5-6 and TRBJ2-3; D gene unclear. With 3 bases removed from V and 0 bases from J, the gap between germline ends came to 5 bases. The germline gives CDR1 SGHDT, CDR2 YYEEEE. The CDR3 totals 13 residues. The CDR3 coding sequence is TGTGCCAGCAGCTGGCAAAGCACAGATACGCAGTATTTT. Amino acid sequence: CASSWQSTDTQYF.

Of note for this clonotype: This may come from a read error, since a much larger clone is one base off. The rearrangement uses TRBV20-1 and TRBJ2-5; D is undetermined. The CDR3 is 13 amino acids. Deletions cut 5 bases from V and 7 bases from J, with 17 bases between. Germline CDR1 reads DFQATT; CDR2 reads SNEGSKA (reference sequence). The CDR3 nucleotides are TGCAGTGCTGCGGTGCTTGCCCCGGGGACCCAGTACTTC. Translated, it gives CSAAVLAPGTQYF.

This clonotype was counted many times. The rearrangement links TRBV7-9 to TRBJ2-2, with 10 bases fitting TRBD2. Germline V gene lookup returns CDR1 SEHNR and CDR2 FQNEAQ (reference sequence). After removal of 5 bases from V and 6 bases from J, the junction contained 3 bases not matched to a gene. The CDR3 contains 14 residues. Here the CDR3 reads CASSPGLAAGELFF. The CDR3, as DNA: TGTGCCAGCAGCCCCGGACTAGCGGCCGGGGAGCTGTTTTTT.